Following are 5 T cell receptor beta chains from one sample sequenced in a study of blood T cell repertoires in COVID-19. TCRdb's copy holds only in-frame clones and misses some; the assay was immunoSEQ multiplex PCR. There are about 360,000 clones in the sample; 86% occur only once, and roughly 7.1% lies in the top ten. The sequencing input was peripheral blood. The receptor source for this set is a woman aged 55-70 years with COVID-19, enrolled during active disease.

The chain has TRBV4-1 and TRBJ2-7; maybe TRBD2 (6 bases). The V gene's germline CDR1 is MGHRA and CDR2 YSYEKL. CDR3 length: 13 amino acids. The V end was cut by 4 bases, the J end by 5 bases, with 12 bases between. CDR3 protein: CASSLRLVHEQYF. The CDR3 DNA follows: TGCGCCAGCAGCCTTAGACTAGTGCACGAGCAGTACTTC.

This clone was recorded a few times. The CDR3 bases are TGCGCCAGCAGCCAAGATAGGAGGGGCGGGAATCAGCCCCAGCATTTT. The encoded protein is CASSQDRRGGNQPQHF. V is TRBV4-1 and J is TRBJ1-5; the D gene is possibly TRBD1 (5 bases). V lost 0 bases and J lost 4, with 13 bases in between. CDR3 length equals 16 residues. Germline V gene sequence: CDR1 MGHRA, CDR2 YSYEKL.

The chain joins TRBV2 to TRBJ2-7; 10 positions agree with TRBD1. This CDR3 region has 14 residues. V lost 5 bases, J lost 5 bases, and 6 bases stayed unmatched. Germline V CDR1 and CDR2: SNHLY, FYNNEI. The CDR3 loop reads CASSRRDRGNEQYF. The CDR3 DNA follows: TGTGCCAGCAGTCGCCGGGACAGGGGAAACGAGCAGTACTTC.

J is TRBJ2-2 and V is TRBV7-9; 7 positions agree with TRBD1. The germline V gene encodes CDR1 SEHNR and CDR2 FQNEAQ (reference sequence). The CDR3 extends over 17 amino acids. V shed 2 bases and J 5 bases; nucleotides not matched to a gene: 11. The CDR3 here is CASSLTRDRIRTGELFF. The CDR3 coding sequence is TGTGCCAGCAGCTTAACTCGGGACAGAATTCGTACCGGGGAGCTGTTTTTT.

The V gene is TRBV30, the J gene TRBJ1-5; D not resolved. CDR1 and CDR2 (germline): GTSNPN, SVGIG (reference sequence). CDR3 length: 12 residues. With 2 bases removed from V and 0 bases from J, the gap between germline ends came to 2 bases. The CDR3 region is CAWSRSNQPQHF. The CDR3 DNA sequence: TGTGCCTGGAGTCGTAGCAATCAGCCCCAGCATTTT.